These 14 T cell receptor beta chains were all obtained from the same sample, sequenced in a study of T cell responses to AZD1222 COVID-19 vaccine (dated by TCRdb to the early 2020s). The time point label for this specimen denotes: baseline before first vaccination. Libraries came from the immunoSEQ multiplex PCR assay. The clones in this table, taken by TCRdb from immuneACCESS, are in-frame only. Not every clone is retained; where verified, under half of the shortfall comes from an unresolved V gene, and the cause of the rest is unknown. This sample gives more than 90,000 clones in total; approximately 84% of them show up just once. In total, the top ten clones hold approximately 15% of the sample. Sequences were derived from peripheral blood, sampled on day 0 of AZD1222 vaccination. Every receptor here comes from an adult in good health.

The rearrangement joins TRBV18 to TRBJ2-2; D is unclear. Trimming left V 6 bases short and J 6 bases short, with 14 bases between. CDR3 size: 14 residues. Germline CDR1 KGHSH, CDR2 LQKENI. CDR3 protein: CASSPGETPGELFF. CDR3 nucleotide sequence: TGTGCCAGCTCCCCAGGAGAAACGCCCGGGGAGCTGTTTTTT. The full variable domain, completed using reference TRBV18 and TRBJ2-2, is NAGVMQNPRHLVRRRGQEARLRCSPMKGHSHVYWYRQLPEEGLKFMVYLQKENIIDESGMPKERFSAEFPKEGPSILRIQQVVRGDSAAYFCASSPGETPGELFFGEGSRLTVL.

CDR3 sequence reads: CASSYSRAQINIQYF. DNA for the CDR3: TGTGCCAGCAGTTACTCTCGAGCCCAGATCAACATTCAGTACTTC. V is TRBV6-5 and J is TRBJ2-4, with D unclear. Germline CDR1 is MNHEY and CDR2 is SVGAGI. The V and J ends lost 0 bases and 7 bases respectively, with 13 bases between them. The CDR3 totals 15 residues.

V usage is TRBV9 and J usage is TRBJ2-3; D might be TRBD1 (5 bases). V was trimmed by 0 bases and J by 2 bases, leaving 10 bases between them. The CDR3 runs 15 residues. CDR1 is SGDLS, CDR2 YYNGEE, per germline. This chain's CDR3 is CASSVGGEDTDTQYF. In DNA form, the CDR3 reads TGTGCCAGCAGCGTAGGGGGCGAGGACACAGATACGCAGTATTTT. Full variable domain (remainder filled in from reference TRBV9 and TRBJ2-3): DSGVTQTPKHLITATGQRVTLRCSPRSGDLSVYWYQQSLDQGLQFLIQYYNGEERAKGNILERFSAQQFPDLHSELNLSSLELGDSALYFCASSVGGEDTDTQYFGPGTRLTVL.

The J gene is TRBJ2-3, the V gene TRBV14; D might be TRBD2 (6 bases). Germline lookup yields CDR1 SGHDN and CDR2 FVKESK. Trimming shortened V by 1 base and J by 3 bases, and 17 bases separated the two germline ends. This CDR3 comprises 17 residues. The CDR3 reads CASSQVMGLSSTDTQYF. The CDR3 nucleotides read TGTGCCAGCAGCCAAGTCATGGGACTCTCCTCTACAGATACGCAGTATTTT.

The rearrangement uses TRBV7-9 and TRBJ1-2; D unresolved. This CDR3 spans 13 amino acids. The ends were cut back, 7 bases at V and 1 base at J, with 10 bases in the middle. Germline CDR1 reads SEHNR; CDR2 reads FQNEAQ (reference sequence). The CDR3 nucleotides read TGTGCCAGCAATAGGGCGGGTAACTATGGCTACACCTTC. Amino acid sequence: CASNRAGNYGYTF.

V usage is TRBV10-3 and J usage is TRBJ2-2; the match to TRBD1 covers 8 bases. Trimming took 7 bases from V and 4 from J; bases not matched to a gene: 2. This CDR3 has 13 amino acids. Germline-derived CDR1 and CDR2 are ENHRY and SYGVKD. The CDR3 DNA is TGTGCCATCAAGCAGGGGGCCACCGGGGAGCTGTTTTTT. Its translation: CAIKQGATGELFF.

The chain links TRBV5-6 to TRBJ2-7, with D unclear. This CDR3 spans 13 amino acids. Germline V gene sequence: CDR1 SGHDT, CDR2 YYEEEE. V lost 2 bases and J 7 bases, leaving 13 bases between the germline ends. The CDR3 loop is CASSFRSTMEQYF. CDR3 sequence (DNA): TGTGCCAGCAGCTTCCGGTCGACGATGGAGCAGTACTTC.

CDR3 DNA: TGTGCCAGCAGTTACGGAGGCGGGAGGGGAGATACGCAGTATTTT. Amino acid sequence: CASSYGGGRGDTQYF. The chain recombines TRBV6-5 with TRBJ2-3, with 9 bases lining up with TRBD2. Germline assignment: CDR1 MNHEY and CDR2 SVGAGI. After removal of 2 bases from V and 5 bases from J, the junction contained 5 bases not matched to a gene. The CDR3 runs 15 residues.

The chain is built from TRBV28 and TRBJ2-1; 7 nucleotides line up with TRBD1. In germline, CDR1 is MDHEN, CDR2 SYDVKM. The CDR3 runs 15 residues. With V trimmed by 6 bases and J by 7 bases, 12 bases remained unmatched. CDR3 in DNA: TGTGCCAGCAGCCCCTCCGGACAGGTGTTTAATGAGCAGTTCTTC. This sequence encodes CASSPSGQVFNEQFF.

The gene calls are TRBV3-1 (or the pseudogene TRBV3-2) and TRBJ2-7; D possibly matches TRBD1 or TRBD2 (5 bases each). Germline V gene sequence: CDR1 LGHDT, CDR2 YNNKEL (reference sequence). V was clipped by 2 bases and J by 9 bases, with 20 bases between them. The CDR3 loop spans 15 amino acids. The CDR3 is CASSQRNSNRDGQYF. Written as DNA, the CDR3 is TGTGCCAGCAGCCAACGGAACTCTAACCGGGACGGGCAGTACTTC.

The table lists this clone with a count of one. The genes are TRBV6-5 and TRBJ1-5; a weak D match, TRBD1 (6 bases). Per the germline V gene, CDR1 is MNHEY and CDR2 is SVGAGI. The CDR3 covers 13 residues. Trimming shortened V by 6 bases and J by 2 bases, and 8 bases separated the two germline ends. CDR3 nucleotide sequence: TGTGCCAGCAGGCGACAGGGCAATCAGCCCCAGCATTTT. It translates to CASRRQGNQPQHF.

This rearrangement joins TRBV19 to TRBJ1-5, with a possible D match to TRBD1 (5 bases). CDR1 is LNHDA and CDR2 is SQIVND in the germline V gene (reference sequence). The CDR3 length is 16 residues. V gave up 7 bases and J gave up 1 base, with 17 bases separating them. DNA of the CDR3: TGTGCCAGTACCACTATGAGCAGGGAAAGCAATCAGCCCCAGCATTTT. Its protein product is CASTTMSRESNQPQHF.

This clone was picked up a small number of times. The chain has TRBV19 and TRBJ2-7; 7 nucleotides match TRBD1. The V gene's germline CDR1 is LNHDA and CDR2 SQIVND (reference sequence). V dropped 6 bases and J dropped 1; count of bases not matched to a gene: 9. The length of the CDR3 is 15 residues. The CDR3 DNA reads TGTGCCAGTAGCCAAGCCGGGACAGAGTCCTACGAGCAGTACTTC. Translation gives CASSQAGTESYEQYF. Full variable domain (remainder filled in from reference TRBV19 and TRBJ2-7): DGGITQSPKYLFRKEGQNVTLSCEQNLNHDAMYWYRQDPGQGLRLIYYSQIVNDFQKGDIAEGYSVSREKKESFPLTVTSAQKNPTAFYLCASSQAGTESYEQYFGPGTRLTVT.

The chain has TRBV7-6 and TRBJ2-3, with D maybe TRBD2 (6 bases). The germline gives CDR1 SGHVS, CDR2 FNYEAQ. V dropped 5 bases and J dropped 0 bases, with 18 bases sitting between them. CDR3 length equals 17 residues. The CDR3 nucleotides read TGTGCCAGCAGCCCCTCGTGGGGTGGGACTAGCACAGATACGCAGTATTTT. Protein sequence: CASSPSWGGTSTDTQYF. The whole variable domain, filled in from reference TRBV7-6 and TRBJ2-3, reads GAGVSQSPRYKVTKRGQDVALRCDPISGHVSLYWYRQALGQGPEFLTYFNYEAQQDKSGLPNDRFSAERPEGSISTLTIQRTEQRDSAMYRCASSPSWGGTSTDTQYFGPGTRLTVL.